One and the same sample provided the 30 T cell receptor beta chains below, sequenced in a study of T cell repertoires in cytomegalovirus infection. TCRdb used MiXCR to reprocess the reads, holding one entry per CDR3 protein. The data show nearly 550,000 distinct CDR3 sequences, 16% seen once. Sequencing used CD8+ T cells from PBMCs. These receptors all stem from a human donor in good health (CMV status not recorded). Some clones in this sample may be carry-over from other donors' samples.

A remark on this clonotype: The conserved final phenylalanine or tryptophan is absent from the CDR3, which likely points to a read error. The chain recombines TRBV24-1 with TRBJ2-1; 8 bases map to TRBD1. V trimming: 6 bases; J trimming: 0 bases; junction bases outside the gene matches: 9. Germline V gene sequence: CDR1 KGHDR, CDR2 SFDVKD. The CDR3 runs 17 residues. The CDR3 protein is CATSQPGQDRSYNEQFL. The CDR3 DNA is TGTGCCACCAGTCAACCGGGACAGGACCGCTCCTACAATGAGCAGTTCTTA.

There are many counts of this clonotype. The rearrangement links TRBV7-8 to TRBJ2-7; D gene ambiguous. CDR1 is SGHVS and CDR2 is FQNEAQ in the germline V gene. CDR3 length: 14 amino acids. V was cut by 3 bases and J by 1 base, with 10 bases left in between. The CDR3: CASSFLPGSYEQYF. In nucleotides, the CDR3 is TGTGCCAGCAGCTTTTTACCCGGGTCCTACGAGCAGTACTTC.

The rearrangement joins TRBV27 to TRBJ2-3; D is unclear. This CDR3 is built from 14 residues. Trimming removed 2 bases at V and 4 bases at J, with 10 bases between. Germline V gene data show CDR1 as MNHEY and CDR2 as SMNVEV (reference sequence). CDR3 DNA: TGTGCCAGCAGTTTAGGGTGGAGCGCAGATACGCAGTATTTT. This translates into CASSLGWSADTQYF.

V gene TRBV7-9 combines with J gene TRBJ2-5; weak D call: TRBD1 (5 bases). This CDR3 has 17 residues. Looked up from germline, CDR1 is SEHNR and CDR2 is FQNEAQ (reference sequence). Trimming removed 1 base from V and 2 bases from J, with 17 bases in between. The DNA for the CDR3 is TGTGCCAGCAGCTTAGGAAGCTGGGGCCTTCTACAAGAGACCCAGTACTTC. Translation gives CASSLGSWGLLQETQYF.

The chain employs TRBV7-9 and TRBJ2-3; the D is unclear. V lost 3 bases to trimming and J lost 2 bases, with 9 bases between them. Per germline, CDR1 SEHNR and CDR2 FQNEAQ (reference sequence). CDR3 length: 14 amino acids. CDR3 DNA sequence: TGTGCCAGCAGCTTTACCAAGACCACAGATACGCAGTATTTT. Its protein is CASSFTKTTDTQYF.

This clonotype was observed a few times. This sequence joins TRBV7-9 and TRBJ1-2; D uncertain. CDR3 length equals 14 residues. Germline values: CDR1 SEHNR, CDR2 FQNEAQ (reference sequence). Trimming took off 5 bases at V and 5 bases at J, with 15 bases between the two ends. The CDR3 protein is CASSLDADPYGYTF. The CDR3 DNA reads TGTGCCAGCAGCCTTGACGCGGACCCGTATGGCTACACCTTC.

In its sample, this clonotype was seen a few times. The rearrangement links TRBV27 to TRBJ2-7; TRBD1 matches at 7 bases. V shed 5 bases and J 6 bases; nucleotides not matched to a gene: 13. This CDR3 comprises 15 residues. CDR1 MNHEY and CDR2 SMNVEV come from the germline V gene (reference sequence). The DNA of the CDR3 is TGTGCCAGCAGTACCCCACAGGGGTTGGCGGGCGAGCAGTACTTC. Residues: CASSTPQGLAGEQYF.

This clonotype has at least ten counts. The chain is built from TRBV7-3 and TRBJ2-1; 11 nucleotides agree with TRBD2. CDR3 length equals 14 residues. Germline-derived CDR1 and CDR2 are SGHTA and FQGTGA. Losses at the gene ends were 3 bases for V and 6 bases for J; bases not matched to a gene: 1. In nucleotides, the CDR3 is TGTGCCAGCAGCTTTCTAGCGGGAGGCAATGAGCAGTTCTTC. Translated, it gives CASSFLAGGNEQFF.

The genes are TRBV27 and TRBJ1-1; no clear D. The CDR3 has 15 amino acids. Trimming removed 0 bases from V and 5 bases from J, with 13 bases in between. CDR1 is MNHEY, CDR2 SMNVEV, per germline (reference sequence). The CDR3 reads CASSLSWGSGTEAFF. The CDR3, as DNA: TGTGCCAGCAGTTTATCTTGGGGTTCGGGGACTGAAGCTTTCTTT.

This clonotype was observed a handful of times. The CDR3 is CATSEASGSVTDTQYF. The CDR3, as DNA: TGTGCCACCAGTGAGGCTAGCGGGAGTGTTACAGATACGCAGTATTTT. The chain links TRBV24-1 to TRBJ2-3; TRBD2 matches 10 bases. The V gene's germline CDR1 is KGHDR and CDR2 SFDVKD. CDR3 length: 16 amino acids. J gave up 3 bases and V 4 bases, and 6 bases lay outside the gene matches.

This clonotype turned up a few times. The rearrangement uses TRBV20-1 and TRBJ1-6, with a weak D call TRBD1 (5 bases). Trimming pared 6 bases from V and 10 bases from J, leaving 16 bases between. Germline CDR1 and CDR2: DFQATT and SNEGSKA (reference sequence). The CDR3 has 13 amino acids. CDR3 DNA: TGCAGTGCCCTGGGGCAGGGTCACTCACCCCTCCACTTT. It yields the protein CSALGQGHSPLHF.

On this clonotype: Being one base from a much bigger clone, this may be a read error. CDR3 in amino acids: CASSSRDHRAGNEQFF. In DNA, the CDR3 is TGTGCCAGCAGCTCCCGGGATCACAGGGCGGGGAATGAGCAGTTCTTC. The rearrangement uses TRBV6-1 and TRBJ2-1, with D perhaps matching TRBD1 or TRBD2 (6 bases each). From germline, CDR1 is MNHNS and CDR2 SASEGT. V lost 6 bases, J lost 7 bases, and 22 bases lay in between. The CDR3 has 16 residues.

This clonotype was recorded a few times. This chain uses TRBV4-2 with TRBJ1-5; tentative D call: TRBD1 (5 bases). This CDR3 is built from 15 residues. Trimming took off 1 base at V and 5 bases at J, with 12 bases between the two ends. Germline assignment: CDR1 LGHNA and CDR2 YNFKEQ. The CDR3 DNA is TGTGCCAGCAGCCAAGTAGAAGGGGTGGATCAGCCCCAGCATTTT. Translation gives CASSQVEGVDQPQHF.

This clonotype was recorded many times. CDR3 residues: CASSLQGGGQPQHF. The CDR3 DNA is TGTGCCAGCAGTCTACAGGGGGGGGGTCAGCCCCAGCATTTT. The V gene is TRBV2, the J gene TRBJ1-5; the match to TRBD1 covers 8 bases. Germline V gene sequence: CDR1 SNHLY, CDR2 FYNNEI. V dropped 5 bases and J dropped 6; count of bases not matched to a gene: 6. The CDR3 runs 14 residues.

The sample holds many counts of this clonotype. V gene TRBV6-2 or TRBV6-3 combines with J gene TRBJ1-1; 10 bases agree with TRBD1. The CDR3 has 17 amino acids. V lost 6 bases, J lost 1 base, and 11 bases stayed unmatched. The germline CDR1 and CDR2 sequences are MNHEY and SVGEGT. The CDR3 protein is CASSPGTGEHANTEAFF. The CDR3 DNA sequence: TGTGCCAGCAGCCCCGGGACAGGGGAACATGCGAACACTGAAGCTTTCTTT.

This clonotype occurred a few times. The V and J genes are TRBV19 and TRBJ1-1; D remains ambiguous. V was trimmed by 8 bases and J by 0 bases, leaving 10 bases between them. Germline loops: CDR1 LNHDA, CDR2 SQIVND (reference sequence). There are 13 residues in the CDR3. The CDR3 region has the DNA TGTGCCAGTCGGACGGTCATGAACACTGAAGCTTTCTTT. It translates to CASRTVMNTEAFF.

This clonotype was found many times. The chain recombines TRBV6-5 with TRBJ2-7, with D possibly matching TRBD1 (6 bases). V gave up 6 bases and J gave up 2 bases, with 14 bases separating them. The CDR3 loop spans 14 amino acids. Germline values: CDR1 MNHEY, CDR2 SVGAGI. The CDR3 spells CASSSEGQTYEQYF. The CDR3 nucleotides read TGTGCCAGCAGCTCGGAAGGACAGACCTACGAGCAGTACTTC.

Many counts were recorded for this clonotype. V and J are TRBV7-9 and TRBJ1-2; D may be TRBD1 (5 bases). V lost 0 bases to trimming and J lost 8 bases, with 25 bases between them. The CDR3 has 18 residues. Germline V gives CDR1 SEHNR, CDR2 FQNEAQ (reference sequence). The CDR3 sequence: CASSLAEGRAGLVYGYTF. DNA of the CDR3: TGTGCCAGCAGCTTAGCCGAGGGCAGGGCCGGTTTGGTTTACGGCTACACCTTC. The full variable domain, in which reference TRBV7-9 and TRBJ1-2 provide the parts outside the CDR3, is DTGVSQNPRHKITKRGQNVTFRCDPISEHNRLYWYRQTLGQGPEFLTYFQNEAQLEKSRLLSDRFSAERPKGSFSTLEIQRTEQGDSAMYLCASSLAEGRAGLVYGYTFGSGTRLTVV.

This clonotype was counted many times. This chain joins TRBV7-3 and TRBJ2-3; 12 bases fit TRBD2. V trimming: 1 base; J trimming: 5 bases; junction bases outside the gene matches: 7. This CDR3 is built from 17 residues. The germline CDR1 and CDR2 sequences are SGHTA and FQGTGA. This CDR3 reads CASSLMASGREGDTQYF. In DNA, the CDR3 is TGTGCCAGCAGCTTAATGGCTAGCGGGAGGGAAGGAGATACGCAGTATTTT. The full variable domain, in which reference TRBV7-3 and TRBJ2-3 provide the parts outside the CDR3, is GAGVSQTPSNKVTEKGKYVELRCDPISGHTALYWYRQSLGQGPEFLIYFQGTGAADDSGLPNDRFFAVRPEGSVSTLKIQRTERGDSAVYLCASSLMASGREGDTQYFGPGTRLTVL.

This clonotype was picked up a small number of times. The rearrangement joins TRBV20-1 to TRBJ1-3, with D perhaps matching TRBD1 (6 bases). The germline V gene has CDR1 DFQATT and CDR2 SNEGSKA (reference sequence). The CDR3 sequence is 16 residues long. Between the trimmed V and J ends, which lost 6 bases and 4 bases, there was a span of 22 bases. CDR3 protein: CSATGTGFSHGNTIYF. CDR3 nucleotide sequence: TGCAGTGCCACGGGAACAGGGTTTTCCCACGGAAACACCATATATTTT.

This chain joins TRBV5-8 and TRBJ1-2; no definite D call. The CDR3 sequence is 14 residues long. Germline V gene sequence: CDR1 SGHTS, CDR2 YDEGEE. V was clipped by 4 bases and J by 14 bases, with 24 bases between them. CDR3 amino acids: CASSPLGAPLAGTF. Written as DNA, the CDR3 is TGTGCCAGCAGCCCCTTAGGTGCCCCTCTGGCCGGAACCTTC.

Concerning this clonotype: A much larger clone lies a single base off, so this may be a read error. The chain carries TRBV19 and TRBJ1-1; no firm D call. There are 14 residues in the CDR3. The V end was cut by 6 bases, the J end by 5 bases, with 16 bases between. The germline V gene has CDR1 LNHDA and CDR2 SQIVND (reference sequence). CDR3 nucleotide sequence: TGTGCCAGTAGGATAACGTCCTGGGATACTGAAGCTTTCTTT. Translating it yields CASRITSWDTEAFF.

This clonotype was seen many times. The chain carries TRBV7-9 and TRBJ1-1; the D is unclear. Trimming pared 1 base from V and 9 bases from J, leaving 12 bases between. The CDR3 has 13 amino acids. In germline, CDR1 is SEHNR, CDR2 FQNEAQ (reference sequence). Written as DNA, the CDR3 is TGTGCCAGCAGCTTAGATGAGTTTTTGAAAGCTTTCTTT. Its translation: CASSLDEFLKAFF.

This clonotype was observed many times. The rearrangement links TRBV2 to TRBJ2-1; D is perhaps TRBD2 (5 bases). The V end was cut by 3 bases, the J end by 6 bases, with 12 bases between. The CDR3 is 14 amino acids. CDR1 SNHLY and CDR2 FYNNEI come from the germline V gene. The CDR3, as DNA: TGTGCCAGCAGTGAGATAGCGACGGCCAATGAGCAGTTCTTC. Its translation is CASSEIATANEQFF.

This clonotype was counted ten times or more. The gene calls are TRBV19 and TRBJ1-1; D is possibly TRBD1 (6 bases). Trimming stripped 7 bases from V and 3 bases from J, with 15 bases between. Germline V gene data show CDR1 as LNHDA and CDR2 as SQIVND (reference sequence). This CDR3 has 14 residues. CDR3 sequence (DNA): TGTGCCAGTACAACCGGCAGGGGTTACACTGAAGCTTTCTTT. Amino acids: CASTTGRGYTEAFF. Full variable domain (missing parts from reference TRBV19 and TRBJ1-1): DGGITQSPKYLFRKEGQNVTLSCEQNLNHDAMYWYRQDPGQGLRLIYYSQIVNDFQKGDIAEGYSVSREKKESFPLTVTSAQKNPTAFYLCASTTGRGYTEAFFGQGTRLTVV.

This clonotype showed up many times. This chain connects TRBV6-1 to TRBJ2-2, with a possible D match to TRBD2 (5 bases). The germline gives CDR1 MNHNS, CDR2 SASEGT. There are 15 residues in the CDR3. V dropped 3 bases and J dropped 11 bases, with 19 bases sitting between them. The DNA of the CDR3 is TGTGCCAGCAGTGACCGGCGGGTTAGTCGCCGCGAGCTGTTTTTT. Translation: CASSDRRVSRRELFF.

This clonotype has just a few counts. V usage is TRBV4-1 and J usage is TRBJ1-1; the match to TRBD1 covers 9 bases. V lost 3 bases to trimming and J lost 4 bases; unmatched junction nucleotides: 6. The germline V gene has CDR1 MGHRA and CDR2 YSYEKL. The CDR3 has 15 residues. CDR3 DNA: TGCGCCAGCAGCCACTCCGGACAGGGGACCACTGAAGCTTTCTTT. It encodes CASSHSGQGTTEAFF.

This clonotype was counted a single time. A clone one base away is much larger, so this may be a read error. V usage is TRBV7-4 and J usage is TRBJ2-1; no firm D call. V gave up 8 bases and J gave up 9 bases, with 14 bases separating them. Germline CDR1 and CDR2: SGHVT and SQSDAQ. The CDR3 is 12 amino acids. The CDR3 bases are TGTGCCAGCGGCTCCCGGTGGGGTGAGCAGTTCTTC. It specifies CASGSRWGEQFF.

This clonotype was counted many times. The V gene is TRBV6-1, the J gene TRBJ2-7; D is tentatively TRBD1 or TRBD2 (5 bases each). Germline V lookup: CDR1 MNHNS, CDR2 SASEGT. The CDR3 spans 13 residues. V was cut by 6 bases and J by 5 bases, with 14 bases left in between. Here the CDR3 DNA reads TGTGCCAGCAGAAGAGGGGCGACCAACGAGCAGTACTTC. As protein: CASRRGATNEQYF.

This clonotype occurred a few times. The chain links TRBV28 to TRBJ2-7, with D maybe TRBD1 (6 bases). CDR1 and CDR2 (germline): MDHEN, SYDVKM. V was cut by 4 bases and J by 1 base, with 17 bases left in between. The CDR3 runs 16 residues. CDR3 DNA sequence: TGTGCCAGCAGTTCCGAGATTTACAGGGTTTCCTACGAGCAGTACTTC. Encoded protein: CASSSEIYRVSYEQYF.